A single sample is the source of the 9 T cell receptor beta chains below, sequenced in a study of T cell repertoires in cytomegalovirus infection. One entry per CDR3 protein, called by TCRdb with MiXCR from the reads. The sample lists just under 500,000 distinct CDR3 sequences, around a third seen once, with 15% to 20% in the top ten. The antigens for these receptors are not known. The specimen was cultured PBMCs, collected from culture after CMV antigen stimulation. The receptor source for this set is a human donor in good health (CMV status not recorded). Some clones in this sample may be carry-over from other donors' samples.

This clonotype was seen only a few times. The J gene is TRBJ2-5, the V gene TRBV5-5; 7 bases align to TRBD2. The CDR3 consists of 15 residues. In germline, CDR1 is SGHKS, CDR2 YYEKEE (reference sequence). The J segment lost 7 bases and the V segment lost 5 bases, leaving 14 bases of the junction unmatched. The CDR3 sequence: CASRSAGTTGGTQYF. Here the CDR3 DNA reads TGTGCCAGCAGATCCGCCGGGACTACGGGAGGGACCCAGTACTTC.

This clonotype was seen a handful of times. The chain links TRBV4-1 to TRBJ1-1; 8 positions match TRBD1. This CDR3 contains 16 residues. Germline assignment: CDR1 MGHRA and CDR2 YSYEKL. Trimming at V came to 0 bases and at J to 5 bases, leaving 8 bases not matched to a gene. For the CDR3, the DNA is TGCGCCAGCAGCCAAGAGATGACAGGGGTGAGAACTGAAGCTTTCTTT. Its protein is CASSQEMTGVRTEAFF.

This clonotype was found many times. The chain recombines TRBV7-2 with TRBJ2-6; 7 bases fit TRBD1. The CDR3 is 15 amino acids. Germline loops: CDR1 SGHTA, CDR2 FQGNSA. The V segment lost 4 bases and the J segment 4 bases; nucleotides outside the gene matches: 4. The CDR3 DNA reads TGTGCCAGCAGCTCACAGGGGTACGGGGCCAACGTCCTGACTTTC. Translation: CASSSQGYGANVLTF.

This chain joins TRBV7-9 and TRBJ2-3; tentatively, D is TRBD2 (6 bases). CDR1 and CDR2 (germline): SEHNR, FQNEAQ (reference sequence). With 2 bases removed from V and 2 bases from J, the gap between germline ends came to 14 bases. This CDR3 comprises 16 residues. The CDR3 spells CASSLMVGGVTDTQYF. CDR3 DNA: TGTGCCAGCAGCTTAATGGTCGGGGGAGTCACAGATACGCAGTATTTT.

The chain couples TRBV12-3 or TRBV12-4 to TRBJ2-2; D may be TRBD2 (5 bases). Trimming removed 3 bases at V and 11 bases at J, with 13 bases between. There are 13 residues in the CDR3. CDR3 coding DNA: TGTGCCAGCAGTTTTTTGGCGGGCACAGAGCTGTTTTTT. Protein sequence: CASSFLAGTELFF.

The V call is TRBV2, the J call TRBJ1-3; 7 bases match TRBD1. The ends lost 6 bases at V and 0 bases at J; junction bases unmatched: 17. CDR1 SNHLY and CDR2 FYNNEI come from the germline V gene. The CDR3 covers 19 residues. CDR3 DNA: TGTGCCAGCAGCACCCCCCGACCGACAGGGACTAGCTCTGGAAACACCATATATTTT. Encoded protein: CASSTPRPTGTSSGNTIYF.

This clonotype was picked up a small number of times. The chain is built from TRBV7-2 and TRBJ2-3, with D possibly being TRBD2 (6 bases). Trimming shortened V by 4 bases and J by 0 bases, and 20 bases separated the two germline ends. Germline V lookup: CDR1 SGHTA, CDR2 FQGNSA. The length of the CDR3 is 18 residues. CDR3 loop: CASSSDRRRDWSTDTQYF. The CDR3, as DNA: TGTGCCAGCAGCTCGGACCGGAGGCGGGACTGGAGCACAGATACGCAGTATTTT.

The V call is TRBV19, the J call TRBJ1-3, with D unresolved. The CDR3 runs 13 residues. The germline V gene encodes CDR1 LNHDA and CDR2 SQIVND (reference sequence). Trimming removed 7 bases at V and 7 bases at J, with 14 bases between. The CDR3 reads CASIPLGGNTIYF. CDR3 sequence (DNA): TGTGCCAGTATCCCCCTCGGAGGTAACACCATATATTTT.

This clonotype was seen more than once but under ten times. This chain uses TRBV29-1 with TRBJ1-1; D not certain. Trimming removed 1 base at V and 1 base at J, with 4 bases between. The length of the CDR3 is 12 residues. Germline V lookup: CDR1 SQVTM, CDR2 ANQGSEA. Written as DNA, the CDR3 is TGCAGCGTTGAAGGACGGAACACTGAAGCTTTCTTT. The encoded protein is CSVEGRNTEAFF.